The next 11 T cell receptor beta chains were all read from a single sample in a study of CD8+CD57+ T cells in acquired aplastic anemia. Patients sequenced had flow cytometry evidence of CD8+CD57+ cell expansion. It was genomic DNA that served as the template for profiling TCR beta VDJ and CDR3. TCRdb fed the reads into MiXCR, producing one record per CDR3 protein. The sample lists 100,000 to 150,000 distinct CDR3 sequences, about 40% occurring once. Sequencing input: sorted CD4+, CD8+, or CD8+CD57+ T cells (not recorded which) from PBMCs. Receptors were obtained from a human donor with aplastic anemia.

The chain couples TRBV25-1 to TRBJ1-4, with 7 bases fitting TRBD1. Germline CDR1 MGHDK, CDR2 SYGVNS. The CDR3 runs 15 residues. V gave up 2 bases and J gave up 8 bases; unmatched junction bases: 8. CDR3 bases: TGTGCCAGCAGTGAAAGACAGGGAGGAGGCGAAAAACTGTTTTTT. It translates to CASSERQGGGEKLFF.

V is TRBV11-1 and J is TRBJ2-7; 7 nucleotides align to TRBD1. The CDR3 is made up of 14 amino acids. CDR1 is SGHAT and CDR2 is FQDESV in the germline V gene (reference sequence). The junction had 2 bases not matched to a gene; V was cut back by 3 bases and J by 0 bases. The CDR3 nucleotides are TGTGCCAGCAGCTTCAGACAGGGCTCCTACGAGCAGTACTTC. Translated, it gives CASSFRQGSYEQYF.

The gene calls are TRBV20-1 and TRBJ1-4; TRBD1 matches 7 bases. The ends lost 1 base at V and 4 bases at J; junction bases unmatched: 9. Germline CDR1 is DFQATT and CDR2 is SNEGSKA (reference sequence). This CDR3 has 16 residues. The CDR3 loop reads CSARVPRGQLNEKLFF. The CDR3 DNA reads TGCAGTGCTAGAGTCCCACGGGGACAGCTTAATGAAAAACTGTTTTTT.

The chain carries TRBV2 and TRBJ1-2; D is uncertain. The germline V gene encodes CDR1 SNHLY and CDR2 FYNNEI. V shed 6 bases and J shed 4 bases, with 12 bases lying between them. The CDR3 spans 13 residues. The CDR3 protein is CASSVGPIYGYTF. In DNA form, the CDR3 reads TGTGCCAGCAGCGTAGGACCCATCTATGGCTACACCTTC.

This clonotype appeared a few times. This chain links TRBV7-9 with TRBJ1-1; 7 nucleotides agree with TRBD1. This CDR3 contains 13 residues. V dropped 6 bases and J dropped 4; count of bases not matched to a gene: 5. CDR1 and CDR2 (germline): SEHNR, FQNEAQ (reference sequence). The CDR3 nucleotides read TGTGCCAGCAGAGAAACAGGGGCCACTGAAGCTTTCTTT. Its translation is CASRETGATEAFF.

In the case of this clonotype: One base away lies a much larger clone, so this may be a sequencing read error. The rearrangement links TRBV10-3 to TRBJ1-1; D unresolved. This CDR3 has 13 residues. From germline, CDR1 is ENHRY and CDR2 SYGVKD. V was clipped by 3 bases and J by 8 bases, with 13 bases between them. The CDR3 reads CAISDNPRAEAFF. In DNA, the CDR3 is TGTGCCATCAGTGACAATCCTCGGGCGGAAGCTTTCTTT.

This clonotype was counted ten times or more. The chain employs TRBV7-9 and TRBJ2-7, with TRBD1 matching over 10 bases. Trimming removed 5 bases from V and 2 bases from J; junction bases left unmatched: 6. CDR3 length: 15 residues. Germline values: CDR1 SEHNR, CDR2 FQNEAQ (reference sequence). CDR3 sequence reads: CASSPGDRGAYEQYF. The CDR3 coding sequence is TGTGCCAGCAGCCCAGGGGACAGGGGCGCCTACGAGCAGTACTTC.

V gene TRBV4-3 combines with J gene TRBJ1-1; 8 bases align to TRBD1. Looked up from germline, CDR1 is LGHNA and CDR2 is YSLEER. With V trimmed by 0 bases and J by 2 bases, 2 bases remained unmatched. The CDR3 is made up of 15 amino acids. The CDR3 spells CASSQETGVNTEAFF. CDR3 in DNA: TGCGCCAGCAGCCAAGAGACAGGGGTCAACACTGAAGCTTTCTTT.

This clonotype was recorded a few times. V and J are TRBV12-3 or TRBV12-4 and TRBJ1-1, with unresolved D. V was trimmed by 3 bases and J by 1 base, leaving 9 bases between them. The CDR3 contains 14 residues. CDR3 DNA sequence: TGTGCCAGCAGTTTCCTTGTTACGAACACTGAAGCTTTCTTT. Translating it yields CASSFLVTNTEAFF.

The chain's CDR3 is CASTDGGAGSNEQFF. The CDR3 DNA reads TGTGCCAGTACGGACGGGGGGGCTGGGAGCAATGAGCAGTTCTTC. The rearrangement joins TRBV2 to TRBJ2-1; 8 positions agree with TRBD2. The CDR3 spans 15 residues. Germline V CDR1 and CDR2: SNHLY, FYNNEI. The J segment lost 6 bases and the V segment lost 9 bases, leaving 13 bases of the junction unmatched.

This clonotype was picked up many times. The CDR3 bases are TGCGCCAGCAGCCGGAGGGCGACGGGACTCTACACCGGGGAGCTGTTTTTT. It codes for CASSRRATGLYTGELFF. The chain combines TRBV10-1 with TRBJ2-2; maybe TRBD2 (6 bases). CDR1 is WNHNN, CDR2 SYGVQD, per germline (reference sequence). This CDR3 has 17 amino acids. Deletions cut 6 bases from V and 3 bases from J, with 20 bases between.